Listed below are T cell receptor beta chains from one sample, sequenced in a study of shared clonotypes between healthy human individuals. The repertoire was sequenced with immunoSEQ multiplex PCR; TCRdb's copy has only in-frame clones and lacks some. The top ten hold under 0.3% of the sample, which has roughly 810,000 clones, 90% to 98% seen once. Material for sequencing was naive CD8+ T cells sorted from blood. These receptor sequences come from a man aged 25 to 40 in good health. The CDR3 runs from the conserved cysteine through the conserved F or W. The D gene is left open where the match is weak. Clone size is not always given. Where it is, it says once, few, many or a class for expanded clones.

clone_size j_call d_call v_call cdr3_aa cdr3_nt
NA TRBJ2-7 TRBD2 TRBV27 CASSLGGLAGGEQYF TGTGCCAGCAGTTTGGGTGGACTAGCGGGAGGCGAGCAGTACTTC
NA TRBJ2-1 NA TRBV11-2 CASSGHSSDYNEQFF TGTGCCAGCAGCGGTCATAGTAGCGACTACAATGAGCAGTTCTTC
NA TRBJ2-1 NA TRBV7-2 CASSYWTLGGNEQFF TGTGCCAGCAGCTATTGGACCCTTGGGGGGAATGAGCAGTTCTTC
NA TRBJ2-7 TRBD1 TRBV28 CASSFRTGTDYEQYF TGTGCCAGCAGTTTTCGCACCGGGACAGATTACGAGCAGTACTTC
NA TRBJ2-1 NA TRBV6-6 CASSYSTGRAYNEQFF TGTGCCAGCAGTTACTCGACCGGGCGAGCCTACAATGAGCAGTTCTTC
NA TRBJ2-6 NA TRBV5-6 CATKERWRNGANVLTF TGTGCCACAAAAGAGAGGTGGAGGAATGGGGCCAACGTCCTGACTTTC
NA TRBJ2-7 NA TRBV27 CASSLTSSYEQYF TGTGCCAGCAGTTTAACAAGCTCCTACGAGCAGTACTTC
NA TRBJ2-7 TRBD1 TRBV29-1 CSVLRRRQGRIYEQYF TGCAGCGTCCTCAGAAGGAGACAGGGTCGTATCTACGAGCAGTACTTC
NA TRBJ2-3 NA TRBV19 CASIDEYTDTQYF TGTGCCAGTATTGACGAATACACAGATACGCAGTATTTT
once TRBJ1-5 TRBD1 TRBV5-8 CASSLRGQGGEPQHF TGTGCCAGCAGCTTGAGGGGGCAGGGAGGAGAGCCCCAGCATTTT
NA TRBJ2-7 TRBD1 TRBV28 CATGQATYEQYF TGTGCCACCGGACAGGCAACCTACGAGCAGTACTTC
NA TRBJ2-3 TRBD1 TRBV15 CATSRTPTGGETDTQYF TGTGCCACCAGCAGAACACCGACAGGGGGAGAAACAGATACGCAGTATTTT
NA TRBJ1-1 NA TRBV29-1 CSVLGLEAFF TGCAGCGTCCTGGGACTAGAAGCTTTCTTT
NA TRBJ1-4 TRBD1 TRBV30 CAWSVGTGPEKLFF TGTGCCTGGAGTGTAGGGACAGGGCCGGAAAAACTGTTTTTT
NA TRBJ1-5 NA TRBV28 CASSLLLPAGSNQPQHF TGTGCCAGCAGTCTACTACTACCAGCCGGGAGCAATCAGCCCCAGCATTTT
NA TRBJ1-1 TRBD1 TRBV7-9 CASSMTGKKNTEAFF TGTGCCAGCAGCATGACAGGGAAAAAGAACACTGAAGCTTTCTTT
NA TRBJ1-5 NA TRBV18 CASSPVEGGQPQHF TGTGCCAGCTCACCAGTGGAGGGGGGTCAGCCCCAGCATTTT
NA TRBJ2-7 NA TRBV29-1 CSVGGVSPYEQYF TGCAGCGTTGGAGGGGTCTCCCCCTACGAGCAGTACTTC
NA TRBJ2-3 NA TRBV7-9 CASSLTTTDTQYF TGTGCCAGCAGCTTAACTACAACAGATACGCAGTATTTT
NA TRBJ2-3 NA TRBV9 CASSASGQDTQYF TGTGCCAGCAGCGCGTCGGGGCAAGATACGCAGTATTTT
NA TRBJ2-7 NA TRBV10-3 CAISESGLRDEQYF TGTGCCATCAGTGAGTCCGGGCTCAGAGACGAGCAGTACTTC